These 8 T cell receptor beta chains were all obtained from the same sample, sequenced in a study of cytomegalovirus exposure and HLA in healthy donors. 60 Vbeta and 13 Jbeta primers were used in PCR. The repertoire was sequenced with immunoSEQ multiplex PCR; TCRdb's copy has only in-frame clones and lacks some. Among 150,000 to 200,000 clones listed, 79% were seen once. The sample was PBMCs. The receptors stem from a woman between 45 and 65 years old in good health and CMV-seronegative.

This chain uses TRBV30 with TRBJ1-2; the match to TRBD1 covers 11 bases. This CDR3 has 14 residues. V lost 2 bases and J lost 5; bases outside the gene matches: 4. Germline values: CDR1 GTSNPN, CDR2 SVGIG (reference sequence). The CDR3 sequence: CAWSPGQGAYGYTF. CDR3 sequence (DNA): TGTGCCTGGAGTCCCGGACAGGGGGCTTATGGCTACACCTTC.

In the case of this clone: Because the CDR3 is missing its conserved closing phenylalanine or tryptophan, this is likely a read error. J is TRBJ2-3 and V is TRBV4-1; 9 bases match TRBD2. The length of the CDR3 is 17 residues. V shed 3 bases, J shed 4 bases, and the junction held 11 bases outside the gene matches. Germline loops: CDR1 MGHRA, CDR2 YSYEKL. This CDR3 reads CASSHPTSGRPSDTQYS. In DNA, the CDR3 is TGCGCCAGCAGCCATCCAACTAGCGGGCGCCCTTCAGATACGCAGTATTCT.

The V call is TRBV11-2, the J call TRBJ2-1; the D gene is possibly TRBD2 (6 bases). The CDR3 is 15 residues long. Germline V gives CDR1 SGHAT, CDR2 FQNNGV. Trimming took off 5 bases at V and 3 bases at J, with 14 bases between the two ends. For the CDR3, the DNA is TGTGCCAGCAGCCATCGGAGGGCGGGCTACAATGAGCAGTTCTTC. Its protein is CASSHRRAGYNEQFF.

This clone came up once. The gene calls are TRBV5-1 and TRBJ2-5; no reliable D call. V was clipped by 0 bases and J by 7 bases, with 13 bases between them. This CDR3 is 14 amino acids long. Germline lookup yields CDR1 SGHRS and CDR2 YFSETQ. The CDR3 bases are TGCGCCAGCAGCTTGGCCGTGTTCGTCGGGACCCAGTACTTC. It translates to CASSLAVFVGTQYF.

The genes are TRBV2 and TRBJ2-1; TRBD2 agrees at 10 bases. The CDR3 consists of 15 residues. J lost 3 bases, V lost 4 bases, and 3 bases had no gene match. Germline V CDR1 and CDR2: SNHLY, FYNNEI. The CDR3 DNA reads as TGTGCCAGCAGTGCCCAGCGGGGGGGCTACAATGAGCAGTTCTTC. Residues: CASSAQRGGYNEQFF. The full variable domain, with the rest looked up from reference TRBV2 and TRBJ2-1, is EPEVTQTPSHQVTQMGQEVILRCVPISNHLYFYWYRQILGQKVEFLVSFYNNEISEKSEIFDDQFSVERPDGSNFTLKIRSTKLEDSAMYFCASSAQRGGYNEQFFGPGTRLTVL.

V gene TRBV6-1 combines with J gene TRBJ2-5, with D perhaps TRBD2 (6 bases). CDR3 length: 13 amino acids. The germline CDR1 and CDR2 sequences are MNHNS and SASEGT. The germline V and J ends were trimmed by 3 bases and 2 bases, with 7 bases remaining between them. Here the CDR3 reads CASSEGTQETQYF. For the CDR3, the DNA is TGTGCCAGCAGTGAGGGGACTCAAGAGACCCAGTACTTC.

This chain links TRBV7-2 with TRBJ2-3; 13 nucleotides agree with TRBD2. This CDR3 comprises 16 residues. With V trimmed by 1 base and J by 6 bases, 4 bases remained unmatched. The germline V gene has CDR1 SGHTA and CDR2 FQGNSA. DNA of the CDR3: TGTGCCAGCAGCTTAGATAAACTAGCGGGAGGGGATACGCAGTATTTT. It is translated as CASSLDKLAGGDTQYF.

The chain employs TRBV6-4 and TRBJ2-1; TRBD2 matches 10 bases. J lost 2 bases, V lost 5 bases, and 6 bases had no gene match. The CDR3 runs to 16 residues. Per germline, CDR1 MRHNA and CDR2 SNTAGT. This chain's CDR3 is CASSRAGGPPYNEQFF. CDR3 nucleotide sequence: TGTGCCAGCAGTAGAGCGGGGGGGCCGCCCTACAATGAGCAGTTCTTC.